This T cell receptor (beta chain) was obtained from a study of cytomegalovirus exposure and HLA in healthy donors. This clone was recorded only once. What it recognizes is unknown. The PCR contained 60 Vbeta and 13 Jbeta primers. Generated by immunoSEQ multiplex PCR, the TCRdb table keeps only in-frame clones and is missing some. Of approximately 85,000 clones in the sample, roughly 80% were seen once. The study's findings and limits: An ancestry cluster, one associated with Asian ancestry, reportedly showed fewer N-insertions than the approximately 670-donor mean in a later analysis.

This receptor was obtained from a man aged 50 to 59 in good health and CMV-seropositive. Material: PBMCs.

This chain's CDR3 is CASSSTVLMNTEAFF. The DNA of the CDR3 is TGTGCCAGTTCTTCTACAGTCCTGATGAACACTGAAGCTTTCTTT. The V call is TRBV19, the J call TRBJ1-1; D gene unclear. Germline V gene sequence: CDR1 LNHDA, CDR2 SQIVND (reference sequence). Trimming left V 8 bases short and J 0 bases short, with 16 bases between. The CDR3 loop spans 15 amino acids.